This section outlines one T cell receptor (beta chain) sequence together with its context. What it recognizes is unknown. This sample was included in a study of cytomegalovirus exposure and HLA in healthy donors. Looking at the study overall: An earlier analysis found fewer than 140 million unique TCR beta sequences from around 180 million T cells. General study results and limits: The majority of TCR sequences were rare, yet some public TCRs appeared in many donors. The authors later found most CMV-associated TCR beta chains appeared HLA-restricted. In a later analysis, across HLA loci, associated TCR counts were highest for DRB1, lowest for HLA-C.

Germline CDR1 and CDR2: MNHEY and SVGAGI. This CDR3 is 15 amino acids long. V lost 6 bases to trimming and J lost 5 bases; unmatched junction nucleotides: 9. PCR employed 60 Vbeta and 13 Jbeta primers. Assay used: immunoSEQ multiplex PCR; TCRdb lists only in-frame clones, some missing. The sample contains about 220,000 clones, 75% to 80% of which appear only once. The sequence derives from a male donor in good health and CMV-seronegative. The rearrangement links TRBV6-5 to TRBJ2-3; 9 bases map to TRBD2. The sample was PBMCs. CDR3 in amino acids: CASSYAGGRRDTQYF. The CDR3 coding sequence is TGTGCCAGCAGCTACGCGGGAGGGCGAAGAGATACGCAGTATTTT.